One and the same sample provided the 19 T cell receptor beta chains below, sequenced in a study of preoperative IRX-2 immunotherapy in early breast cancer. Profiled with immunoSEQ multiplex PCR; TCRdb holds only in-frame clones, not every one. The sample contains around 39,000 clones, just under 95% of which appear only once. Treatment here: preoperative locoregional IRX-2 cytokine immunotherapy. The sample here was tumor tissue, taken after IRX-2 immunotherapy. The source is a human donor with breast cancer.

The CDR3 DNA reads TGTGCCAGCAGTACCCGACAGGGGGCAGATACGCAGTATTTT. Protein product: CASSTRQGADTQYF. The chain joins TRBV27 to TRBJ2-3; 9 bases agree with TRBD1. The germline CDR1 and CDR2 sequences are MNHEY and SMNVEV (reference sequence). Trimming took 5 bases from V and 4 from J; bases not matched to a gene: 4. This CDR3 has 14 amino acids.

The chain carries TRBV11-3 and TRBJ2-3, with a tentative D call TRBD2 (5 bases). CDR1 is SGHNT, CDR2 YENEEA, per germline. V lost 5 bases to trimming and J lost 4 bases, with 19 bases between them. The CDR3 has 16 amino acids. The CDR3: CASSPADLSNADTQYF. The CDR3 DNA reads as TGTGCCAGCAGCCCAGCGGACTTGAGTAATGCAGATACGCAGTATTTT.

The genes are TRBV7-3 and TRBJ2-1; 10 bases agree with TRBD1. Trimming removed 1 base from V and 2 bases from J; junction bases left unmatched: 5. The CDR3 consists of 17 residues. Germline V gene sequence: CDR1 SGHTA, CDR2 FQGTGA. CDR3 region: CASSLIGGTGAYNEQFF. The CDR3 DNA is TGTGCCAGCAGCTTAATAGGCGGGACAGGGGCCTACAATGAGCAGTTCTTC.

The chain couples TRBV7-3 to TRBJ2-2; the match to TRBD2 covers 8 bases. From germline, CDR1 is SGHTA and CDR2 FQGTGA. The junction had 3 bases not matched to a gene; V was cut back by 5 bases and J by 7 bases. The CDR3 length is 13 residues. DNA for the CDR3: TGTGCCAGCAGCACACGGGGGGGCGGGGAGCTGTTTTTT. This translates into CASSTRGGGELFF.

The chain combines TRBV19 with TRBJ1-1; D ambiguous. This CDR3 has 14 residues. CDR1 is LNHDA, CDR2 SQIVND, per germline (reference sequence). V was trimmed by 4 bases and J by 1 base, leaving 10 bases between them. The CDR3 loop reads CASSSWLTNTEAFF. The CDR3 region has the DNA TGTGCCAGTAGTAGTTGGCTCACGAACACTGAAGCTTTCTTT.

CDR3 sequence (DNA): TGTGCCAGCAGCTCCAGAGGGAGCGACAATGAGCAGTTCTTC. Residues: CASSSRGSDNEQFF. The rearrangement links TRBV6-6 to TRBJ2-1, with a weak D call TRBD2 (5 bases). The germline V gene has CDR1 MNHNY and CDR2 SVGAGI (reference sequence). V shed 6 bases and J shed 5 bases, with 14 bases lying between them. CDR3 size: 14 residues.

The chain is built from TRBV4-1 and TRBJ1-1; the D is unclear. The CDR3 consists of 13 residues. Germline V gives CDR1 MGHRA, CDR2 YSYEKL. Trimming stripped 4 bases from V and 3 bases from J, with 9 bases between. In nucleotides, the CDR3 is TGCGCCAGCAGCCCCACCGGGTACACTGAAGCTTTCTTT. This encodes CASSPTGYTEAFF.

The chain recombines TRBV9 with TRBJ1-2; D may be TRBD1 (6 bases). The CDR3 contains 17 residues. The germline CDR1 and CDR2 sequences are SGDLS and YYNGEE. V was cut by 4 bases and J by 4 bases, with 23 bases left in between. The CDR3 DNA reads as TGTGCCAGCAGCCACGGGACAAAGCCTATTGGGTCCTATGGCTACACCTTC. Residues: CASSHGTKPIGSYGYTF.

The chain links TRBV28 to TRBJ2-2; D gene unclear. The V gene lost 2 bases and the J gene lost 3 bases, with 10 bases spanning the gap. Germline V CDR1 and CDR2: MDHEN, SYDVKM. The CDR3 loop spans 15 amino acids. CDR3 in amino acids: CASSLRVFDTGELFF. The CDR3 nucleotides read TGTGCCAGCAGTTTACGGGTGTTCGACACCGGGGAGCTGTTTTTT.

The chain joins TRBV4-1 to TRBJ2-4; tentatively, D is TRBD2 (5 bases). The CDR3 consists of 18 residues. Trimming took off 5 bases at V and 3 bases at J, with 23 bases between the two ends. Germline V lookup: CDR1 MGHRA, CDR2 YSYEKL. The CDR3 DNA follows: TGCGCCAGCAGCTCATACCCACGGGAAAGTAAGGACAAAAACATTCAGTACTTC. This gives the protein CASSSYPRESKDKNIQYF.

The chain recombines TRBV5-1 with TRBJ2-5; 16 positions agree with TRBD2. The J segment lost 5 bases and the V segment lost 0 bases, leaving 4 bases of the junction unmatched. CDR3 length equals 17 residues. Looked up from germline, CDR1 is SGHRS and CDR2 is YFSETQ. CDR3 in amino acids: CASSLGWGLAGGETQYF. The CDR3 bases are TGCGCCAGCAGCTTGGGCTGGGGACTAGCGGGAGGGGAGACCCAGTACTTC.

The rearrangement links TRBV7-2 to TRBJ1-3; no reliable D call. V lost 3 bases and J lost 2, with 5 bases in between. CDR3 length equals 13 residues. Germline V lookup: CDR1 SGHTA, CDR2 FQGNSA. The DNA of the CDR3 is TGTGCCAGCAGCTTTTCGCCTGGAAACACCATATATTTT. Protein: CASSFSPGNTIYF. The variable domain in full, with the rest retrieved from reference TRBV7-2 and TRBJ1-3, is GAGVSQSPSNKVTEKGKDVELRCDPISGHTALYWYRQSLGQGLEFLIYFQGNSAPDKSGLPSDRFSAERTGGSVSTLTIQRTQQEDSAVYLCASSFSPGNTIYFGEGSWLTVV.

The V and J genes are TRBV7-9 and TRBJ2-3, with TRBD1 matching 7 bases. The CDR3 contains 15 residues. Germline CDR1 reads SEHNR; CDR2 reads FQNEAQ (reference sequence). The trim removed 4 bases at V and 0 bases at J, leaving 4 bases unmatched. The CDR3 nucleotides read TGTGCCAGCAGCTCTAGGGGGCGTAGCACAGATACGCAGTATTTT. Translating it yields CASSSRGRSTDTQYF.

In this sample, this clone turned up once. V usage is TRBV27 and J usage is TRBJ2-7, with TRBD1 identical over 9 bases. After removal of 2 bases from V and 2 bases from J, the junction contained 4 bases not matched to a gene. The CDR3 is 15 residues long. Looked up from germline, CDR1 is MNHEY and CDR2 is SMNVEV (reference sequence). CDR3 sequence (DNA): TGTGCCAGCAGTTTAACAGGGGGCCTCACCTACGAGCAGTACTTC. Amino acids: CASSLTGGLTYEQYF.

V and J are TRBV10-3 and TRBJ2-7; 8 nucleotides align to TRBD1. This CDR3 comprises 15 residues. Trimming removed 0 bases from V and 5 bases from J; junction bases left unmatched: 6. The germline CDR1 and CDR2 sequences are ENHRY and SYGVKD. CDR3 DNA: TGTGCCATCAGTGAGTCAAGGACAGGGTACCACGAGCAGTACTTC. Encoded protein: CAISESRTGYHEQYF.

In this sample, this clone turned up once. The chain links TRBV7-9 to TRBJ2-2, with D possibly being TRBD1 (5 bases). Trimming pared 1 base from V and 0 bases from J, leaving 12 bases between. The CDR3 runs to 17 residues. CDR1 is SEHNR, CDR2 FQNEAQ, per germline (reference sequence). CDR3 sequence reads: CASSLGSGAANTGELFF. The CDR3 DNA reads as TGTGCCAGCAGCTTAGGTTCTGGGGCGGCGAACACCGGGGAGCTGTTTTTT.

The chain links TRBV5-1 to TRBJ2-1; unclear D gene. Germline V gives CDR1 SGHRS, CDR2 YFSETQ. CDR3 length: 14 amino acids. V lost 1 base to trimming and J lost 8 bases, with 13 bases between them. In nucleotides, the CDR3 is TGCGCCAGCAGCTTGAACGCTAGGGCCGATGAGCAGTTCTTC. Protein sequence: CASSLNARADEQFF.

The chain joins TRBV6-5 to TRBJ2-1, with 11 nucleotides matching TRBD2. The V gene end was trimmed by 6 bases and the J gene end by 3 bases; junction bases not matched to a gene: 4. The CDR3 extends over 15 amino acids. The germline V gene encodes CDR1 MNHEY and CDR2 SVGAGI. The CDR3 coding sequence is TGTGCCAGCAGCTCGGGACTAGCGGTCTACAATGAGCAGTTCTTC. The encoded protein is CASSSGLAVYNEQFF.

The CDR3: CASSLPGNEQFF. DNA for the CDR3: TGTGCCAGCAGCCTCCCAGGCAATGAGCAGTTCTTC. The gene calls are TRBV7-9 and TRBJ2-1; D is unclear. V was shortened by 5 bases and J by 6 bases, with 8 bases between the two germline ends. This CDR3 has 12 residues. Germline-derived CDR1 and CDR2 are SEHNR and FQNEAQ (reference sequence).